The sequence of this T cell receptor beta chain was determined in a study of CD8 T cells in Susac syndrome. About the research overall: Within the sequenced Susac syndrome patient group, over 5 exhibited active disease and about eight were in remission. Notes on the study in general: Regarding the TCR sequencing and HLA analysis, the study admitted that a relatively small number of individuals were involved.

RNA, at roughly 0.5 to 1 ug, was reverse transcribed with random hexamers. A single record per CDR3 protein comes from TCRdb applying MiXCR to the immunoSEQ multiplex PCR reads. The repertoire has some 150,000 distinct CDR3 sequences, 85% to 95% of them found once; the top ten carry 0.15% to 0.2%. About this clonotype itself: Antigen: not known.

This CDR3 is 15 amino acids long. Trimming at V came to 4 bases and at J to 7 bases, leaving 7 bases not matched to a gene. Per the germline V gene, CDR1 is MNHEY and CDR2 is SVGEGT. Negative isolation yielded CD4+ and CD8+ T cells, and FACS enriched TEMRA cells. The sequenced material came from CD4+ T cells from PBMCs. The TCR was taken from a human donor with Susac syndrome. The chain uses TRBV6-2 or TRBV6-3 and TRBJ1-5; 10 bases fit TRBD1. CDR3 loop: CASSWTGGARQPQHF. The CDR3 bases are TGTGCCAGCAGTTGGACAGGGGGGGCCCGACAGCCCCAGCATTTT.